This T cell receptor (beta chain) was identified in a study of T-cell memory formation after mild COVID-19. At the level of the study: Largely donor-specific sequence clusters came from two donors.

General observations from the study: In pre-infection memory, a portion of responding clones appeared, which suggested that cross-reactive memory joined. There was a balanced CD4/CD8 profile in clones contracting day 15 to 85, and later expanders leaned CD4+.

5'RACE, which relied on constant-segment primers, yielded TCR alpha and TCR beta cDNA libraries carrying sample barcodes and UMIs. TCRdb itself ran the 5' RACE reads through MiXCR, one entry per CDR3 protein. The sample yields 400,000 or so distinct CDR3 sequences, 21% seen once. This clonotype was counted ten times or more. Its antigen is currently unknown. The sample taken for sequencing was PBMCs or a T cell subset sorted from them (not recorded which). The TCR sequence derives from an adult woman who had mild COVID-19 (a few samples of this study predate the infection). Cell type and time point are not known.

In nucleotides, the CDR3 is TGTGCCACCTCCTCTGGCAGGGTTAGGCGGGGGGCCTCCTACAATGAGCAGTTCTTC. It specifies CATSSGRVRRGASYNEQFF. The genes are TRBV24-1 and TRBJ2-1, with 8 bases that match TRBD2. CDR1 and CDR2 (germline): KGHDR, SFDVKD. The V and J ends lost 9 bases and 0 bases, in that order; junction bases with no gene match: 18. This CDR3 contains 19 residues.